This TCR beta chain originates from a study of T cells after yellow fever vaccination. Study at large: Researchers used SMART-Seq v4 Ultra Low Input to prepare fractions that had low cell numbers.

Points from the study as a whole: Abundant clonotypes from the bulk population could contaminate FACS-sorted repertoires. Clonotype sharing between CD4 and CD8 compartments was small.

The CDR3 has 15 amino acids. Trimming removed 5 bases at V and 8 bases at J, with 21 bases between. CDR1 is DFQATT, CDR2 SNEGSKA, per germline (reference sequence). As regards this clonotype: The antigen is unknown.

Each CDR3 protein is one row after TCRdb ran MiXCR on the 5' RACE reads. Among 200,000 to 300,000 distinct CDR3 sequences, approximately 6.3% were seen once, and the ten largest hold 1% to 1.2%. The source of this sequence is a man aged 25 to 40 who received the YFV17D yellow fever vaccine. The V gene is TRBV20-1, the J gene TRBJ2-2; a possible D gene is TRBD2 (6 bases). This specimen was CD4+ T cells sorted from PBMCs, taken on the day of the yellow fever booster vaccination. In DNA, the CDR3 is TGCAGTGCTCCTTCGGTGTCGGGAGCACGGGGGGAGCTGTTTTTT. This sequence encodes CSAPSVSGARGELFF.